This TCR beta chain was sequenced for a study of technical replicates of blood from a handful of donors. V was shortened by 3 bases and J by 0 bases, with 15 bases between the two germline ends. This CDR3 spans 17 amino acids. Germline CDR1 GTSNPN, CDR2 SVGIG (reference sequence). Assay used: immunoSEQ multiplex PCR; TCRdb lists only in-frame clones, some missing. The repertoire holds about 70,000 clones, with roughly 94% as singletons. The receptor was derived from a human donor in good health. Sequenced input: T cells isolated from PBMCs. The rearrangement joins TRBV30 to TRBJ2-6; a possible D gene is TRBD1 (6 bases). Here the CDR3 DNA reads TGTGCCTGGAGCTCAGGGGTCATCAGCTCTGGGGCCAACGTCCTGACTTTC. Its translation is CAWSSGVISSGANVLTF. Using reference TRBV30 and TRBJ2-6 for the parts outside the CDR3, the full variable domain is SQTIHQWPATLVQPVGSPLSLECTVEGTSNPNLYWYRQAAGRGLQLLFYSVGIGQISSEVPQNLSASRPQDRQFILSSKKLLLSDSGFYLCAWSSGVISSGANVLTFGAGSRLTVL.